Listed here is a single TCR beta chain. What it recognizes is unknown. This sample is drawn from a study of shared clonotypes between healthy human individuals. General observations from the study: Non-shared clonotypes had lower generation probabilities than those shared by all four donors.

Investigators divided CD4+ cells into CD45RA+ naive and CD45RA-negative memory subsets. The assay was run at deep level. Measured with immunoSEQ multiplex PCR; TCRdb has only the in-frame clones, and not every one. The data hold about 1 million clones, with around 74% observed a single time. Germline V gene data show CDR1 as MNHEY and CDR2 as SVGAGI. Trimming left V 2 bases short and J 4 bases short, with 8 bases between. The CDR3 covers 13 residues. The chain uses TRBV6-5 and TRBJ1-1; D ambiguous. Specimen: memory CD4+ T cells sorted from blood. Subset here: CD45RA-negative fraction. The receptor's source is a man in his late teens or twenties in good health. The CDR3 DNA is TGTGCCAGCAGTTACGGGGAGGTCACTGAAGCTTTCTTT. Amino acid sequence: CASSYGEVTEAFF.